Following are 10 T cell receptor gamma chains from one sample sequenced in a study of gamma-delta T cells after stem cell transplantation. TCRdb used CATT to re-call clones from the RT-PCR reads. The sample comprises about 5,000 gamma-chain clones, approximately 20% of which are singletons, and 3.5% to 4% rests with the top ten. The sample taken for sequencing was gamma-delta T cells. All receptors derive from a human donor. It is not recorded whose cells these are; they may come from a transplant donor.

The chain employs TRGV8 and TRGJP2. Germline CDR1 and CDR2: VENAVY and YDSYNSRV. The CDR3 totals 15 residues. V shed 3 bases, J shed 3 bases, and the junction held 7 bases outside the gene matches. The CDR3 coding sequence is TGTGCCACCTGGGATGGATCGGGTAGTGATTGGATCAAGACGTTT. Its protein product is CATWDGSGSDWIKTF.

This chain joins TRGV8 and TRGJ1 or TRGJ2. V shed 2 bases, J shed 3 bases, and the junction held 4 bases outside the gene matches. This CDR3 spans 13 amino acids. The germline CDR1 and CDR2 sequences are VENAVY and YDSYNSRV. Written as DNA, the CDR3 is TGTGCCACCTGGGATAAGGGTTATTATAAGAAACTCTTT. Residues: CATWDKGYYKKLF.

There are a few counts of this clone. The gene calls are TRGV2 and TRGJ1 or TRGJ2. The germline V gene encodes CDR1 EGSNGY and CDR2 YDSYNSKV. Trimming cost V 0 bases and J 8 bases; bases outside gene matches: 10. This CDR3 has 14 residues. This CDR3 reads CATWDGLFGNKKLF. The CDR3, as DNA: TGTGCCACCTGGGACGGGCTCTTTGGGAATAAGAAACTCTTT.

This rearrangement joins TRGV3 to TRGJ1 or TRGJ2. Germline values: CDR1 VTNTFY, CDR2 YDVSTARD (reference sequence). CDR3 size: 12 residues. The junction had 11 bases not matched to a gene; V was cut back by 4 bases and J by 11 bases. The CDR3 reads CATWESSVQKLF. In DNA, the CDR3 is TGTGCCACCTGGGAATCTTCCGTCCAGAAACTCTTT.

The gene calls are TRGV2 and TRGJ1 or TRGJ2. Germline V CDR1 and CDR2: EGSNGY, YDSYNSKV. V shed 0 bases and J 5 bases; nucleotides not matched to a gene: 10. This CDR3 has 15 residues. The CDR3, as DNA: TGTGCCACCTGGGACGGGCGAGGGAGTAATTATAAGAAACTCTTT. It codes for CATWDGRGSNYKKLF.

The V call is TRGV9, the J call TRGJ1 or TRGJ2. There are 13 residues in the CDR3. The germline V gene encodes CDR1 GITISATS and CDR2 ISYDGTV (reference sequence). V lost 5 bases and J lost 0; bases outside the gene matches: 4. The CDR3 here is CALWVTNYYKKLF. Here the CDR3 DNA reads TGTGCCTTGTGGGTCACGAATTATTATAAGAAACTCTTT.

This clone has just a few counts. The rearrangement joins TRGV9 to TRGJ1 or TRGJ2. The CDR3 extends over 16 amino acids. V shed 2 bases, J shed 0 bases, and the junction held 10 bases outside the gene matches. Germline assignment: CDR1 GITISATS and CDR2 ISYDGTV (reference sequence). The CDR3 DNA is TGTGCCTTGTGGGAGGCCAATTATTCGAATTATTATAAGAAACTCTTT. Translating gives CALWEANYSNYYKKLF.

With respect to this clone: Additional DNA sequences in this sample encode the identical CDR3. The CDR3 reads CATWDGPGYKKLF. The CDR3 nucleotides read TGTGCCACCTGGGATGGGCCAGGTTATAAGAAACTCTTT. V gene TRGV4 combines with J gene TRGJ1 or TRGJ2. CDR3 size: 13 residues. With V trimmed by 0 bases and J by 6 bases, 5 bases remained unmatched. Germline CDR1 EGSTGY, CDR2 YDSYTSSV.

This clone was found once. J is TRGJ1 or TRGJ2 and V is TRGV9. V trimming: 6 bases; J trimming: 14 bases; junction bases outside the gene matches: 22. The CDR3 extends over 14 amino acids. Per the germline V gene, CDR1 is GITISATS and CDR2 is ISYDGTV (reference sequence). CDR3: CALWCLVGSTYQLF. DNA of the CDR3: TGTGCCTTGTGGTGCCTTGTGGGGTCCACGTATCAACTCTTT.

The gene calls are TRGV4 and TRGJ1 or TRGJ2. The germline CDR1 and CDR2 sequences are EGSTGY and YDSYTSSV. This CDR3 spans 14 amino acids. The junction had 7 bases not matched to a gene; V was cut back by 0 bases and J by 5 bases. CDR3 residues: CATWDGDRDYKKLF. As DNA, the CDR3 is TGTGCCACCTGGGATGGGGATCGGGATTATAAGAAACTCTTT.